A single sample gave rise to the 29 T cell receptor beta chains below, sequenced in a study of cytomegalovirus exposure and HLA in healthy donors. Vbeta (60) and Jbeta (13) primers were used in the PCR. The data were produced by immunoSEQ multiplex PCR, yet TCRdb's version contains in-frame clones alone and is incomplete. This table has approximately 150,000 clones, 75% appearing once. The sequenced sample was PBMCs. These receptors all come from a man between 35 and 55 years old in good health and CMV-seronegative.

J is TRBJ2-7 and V is TRBV5-1; D is perhaps TRBD2 (6 bases). Trimming cost V 2 bases and J 7 bases, with 16 bases left between them. Germline assignment: CDR1 SGHRS and CDR2 YFSETQ. The CDR3 spans 14 residues. This CDR3 is CASSFISGGLEQYF. In nucleotides, the CDR3 is TGCGCCAGCAGCTTTATTTCCGGAGGGTTGGAGCAGTACTTC.

V is TRBV4-1 and J is TRBJ2-7; tentative D call: TRBD2 (5 bases). The CDR3 runs 15 residues. Germline assignment: CDR1 MGHRA and CDR2 YSYEKL. V gave up 0 bases and J gave up 3 bases, with 12 bases separating them. The CDR3 spells CASSQDNGGLYEQYF. The CDR3 DNA sequence: TGCGCCAGCAGCCAAGATAACGGCGGACTCTACGAGCAGTACTTC.

The J gene is TRBJ2-3, the V gene TRBV9; D is uncertain. Trimming pared 0 bases from V and 2 bases from J, leaving 10 bases between. The germline V gene encodes CDR1 SGDLS and CDR2 YYNGEE. This CDR3 has 15 amino acids. CDR3 coding DNA: TGTGCCAGCAGCGTAGGTCCCGGGTACACAGATACGCAGTATTTT. This encodes CASSVGPGYTDTQYF.

V usage is TRBV5-4 and J usage is TRBJ2-7, with D uncertain. V was pared by 6 bases and J by 7 bases, with 17 bases between. Per germline, CDR1 SGHNT and CDR2 YYREEE (reference sequence). The CDR3 length is 13 residues. This chain's CDR3 is CASTSPGFGEQYF. CDR3 coding DNA: TGTGCCAGCACCAGCCCAGGCTTTGGAGAGCAGTACTTC.

The chain links TRBV20-1 to TRBJ2-1, with a possible D match to TRBD1 (6 bases). The CDR3 is 11 residues long. The V end lost 5 bases, the J end lost 7 bases, and 9 bases lay between the germline ends. Germline V gives CDR1 DFQATT, CDR2 SNEGSKA (reference sequence). In DNA form, the CDR3 reads TGCAGTGCTCCAGACAGGAATGAGCAGTTCTTC. It codes for CSAPDRNEQFF.

V is TRBV16 and J is TRBJ2-3, with D possibly matching TRBD2 (5 bases). Germline CDR1 is KGHSY and CDR2 is FQNENV. This CDR3 comprises 18 residues. Trimming cost V 8 bases and J 2 bases, with 26 bases left between them. The CDR3 sequence: CASRTPSGKTIPTDTQYF. The CDR3 coding sequence is TGTGCCAGCCGAACACCCTCGGGGAAGACGATCCCCACAGATACGCAGTATTTT.

J is TRBJ1-2 and V is TRBV5-4; D is ambiguous. Between the trimmed V and J ends, which lost 0 bases and 7 bases, there was a span of 16 bases. The length of the CDR3 is 15 residues. Germline assignment: CDR1 SGHNT and CDR2 YYREEE (reference sequence). The DNA for the CDR3 is TGTGCCAGCAGCTTGGGGCCCCTCGGCAGCGGTGGCTACACCTTC. This encodes CASSLGPLGSGGYTF.

This chain links TRBV7-2 with TRBJ1-1, with 7 bases matching TRBD1. Germline trimming cut 4 bases from V and 2 bases from J; bases unmatched to any gene: 4. Germline V gives CDR1 SGHTA, CDR2 FQGNSA. The CDR3 consists of 14 residues. Written as DNA, the CDR3 is TGTGCCAGCAGCTCGACAGGGCCCAACACTGAAGCTTTCTTT. Translating gives CASSSTGPNTEAFF.

V and J are TRBV19 and TRBJ1-1, with D possibly TRBD1 on 6 matching bases. From germline, CDR1 is LNHDA and CDR2 SQIVND (reference sequence). CDR3 length equals 13 residues. Trimming took 5 bases from V and 1 from J, leaving 8 bases between them. In DNA form, the CDR3 reads TGTGCCAGTAGTCTGACAGGGAACACTGAAGCTTTCTTT. This codes for CASSLTGNTEAFF.

This chain connects TRBV19 to TRBJ1-5, with a possible D match to TRBD1 (6 bases). V shed 5 bases and J shed 5 bases, with 16 bases lying between them. This CDR3 contains 15 residues. Germline V gene data show CDR1 as LNHDA and CDR2 as SQIVND (reference sequence). The CDR3 loop is CASSVVQGRDQPQHF. In DNA form, the CDR3 reads TGTGCCAGTAGTGTCGTTCAGGGGAGAGATCAGCCCCAGCATTTT. The full variable domain, completed using reference TRBV19 and TRBJ1-5, is DGGITQSPKYLFRKEGQNVTLSCEQNLNHDAMYWYRQDPGQGLRLIYYSQIVNDFQKGDIAEGYSVSREKKESFPLTVTSAQKNPTAFYLCASSVVQGRDQPQHFGDGTRLSIL.

The V and J genes are TRBV9 and TRBJ2-7, with D unclear. Between the trimmed V and J ends, which lost 0 bases and 0 bases, there was a span of 7 bases. Germline loops: CDR1 SGDLS, CDR2 YYNGEE. The CDR3 runs to 14 residues. In DNA form, the CDR3 reads TGTGCCAGCAGCGTAGATCCTAGCTCCTACGAGCAGTACTTC. Its translation: CASSVDPSSYEQYF.

This chain links TRBV18 with TRBJ2-5; TRBD1 aligns across 7 bases. The CDR3 covers 13 residues. Germline CDR1 and CDR2: KGHSH and LQKENI. V dropped 8 bases and J dropped 5; count of bases not matched to a gene: 8. The CDR3 DNA reads TGTGCCAGCGCTCAGACAGGGAAGGAGACCCAGTACTTC. It is translated as CASAQTGKETQYF.

This clone turned up a few times. The V and J genes are TRBV5-4 and TRBJ1-1; TRBD1 might be the D (5 bases). The CDR3 totals 13 residues. Per germline, CDR1 SGHNT and CDR2 YYREEE (reference sequence). V lost 6 bases and J lost 1, with 10 bases in between. The CDR3 reads CASTIDRNTEAFF. The CDR3 region has the DNA TGTGCCAGCACCATAGACAGGAACACTGAAGCTTTCTTT. The whole variable domain, remainder taken from reference TRBV5-4 and TRBJ1-1, is ETGVTQSPTHLIKTRGQQVTLRCSSQSGHNTVSWYQQALGQGPQFIFQYYREEENGRGNFPPRFSGLQFPNYSSELNVNALELDDSALYLCASTIDRNTEAFFGQGTRLTVV.

This chain joins TRBV7-9 and TRBJ2-7, with TRBD2 matching over 7 bases. Germline CDR1 is SEHNR and CDR2 is FQNEAQ (reference sequence). Trimming at V came to 0 bases and at J to 3 bases, leaving 11 bases not matched to a gene. The CDR3 spans 17 residues. The chain's CDR3 is CASSLAGEGLLLYEQYF. CDR3 nucleotides: TGTGCCAGCAGCTTAGCAGGGGAGGGACTTCTCCTCTACGAGCAGTACTTC. Full variable domain (rest looked up from reference TRBV7-9 and TRBJ2-7): DTGVSQNPRHKITKRGQNVTFRCDPISEHNRLYWYRQTLGQGPEFLTYFQNEAQLEKSRLLSDRFSAERPKGSFSTLEIQRTEQGDSAMYLCASSLAGEGLLLYEQYFGPGTRLTVT.

This chain connects TRBV5-4 to TRBJ1-2; 7 bases align to TRBD1. This CDR3 has 16 residues. Per the germline V gene, CDR1 is SGHNT and CDR2 is YYREEE (reference sequence). J gave up 8 bases and V 0 bases, and 13 bases lay outside the gene matches. The chain's CDR3 is CASSLGSRTGSLGYTF. The CDR3, as DNA: TGTGCCAGCAGCTTGGGGTCCCGGACAGGTTCGTTGGGCTACACCTTC.

The chain has TRBV2 and TRBJ1-4; 9 positions match TRBD1. Germline-derived CDR1 and CDR2 are SNHLY and FYNNEI. V shed 0 bases and J 3 bases; nucleotides not matched to a gene: 2. The CDR3 has 16 amino acids. The CDR3 here is CASSEAGQGANEKLFF. The CDR3 region has the DNA TGTGCCAGCAGTGAAGCGGGACAGGGAGCTAATGAAAAACTGTTTTTT.

The rearrangement links TRBV28 to TRBJ2-5; the D gene is possibly TRBD2 (6 bases). This CDR3 has 12 residues. The V end lost 7 bases, the J end lost 1 base, and 7 bases lay between the germline ends. The germline gives CDR1 MDHEN, CDR2 SYDVKM. CDR3 DNA sequence: TGTGCCAGCACTAGCGCCCAAGAGACCCAGTACTTC. Residues: CASTSAQETQYF.

This chain uses TRBV28 with TRBJ1-5, with 7 bases lining up with TRBD1. This CDR3 contains 17 residues. The germline V gene has CDR1 MDHEN and CDR2 SYDVKM. Trimming at V came to 5 bases and at J to 4 bases, leaving 14 bases not matched to a gene. CDR3 sequence (DNA): TGTGCCAGCAGTGCAACAAGACAGGGCTCTGGTAATCAGCCCCAGCATTTT. Translation gives CASSATRQGSGNQPQHF.

The CDR3 here is CASSADRANTGELFF. The CDR3 DNA sequence: TGTGCCAGCAGCGCAGACAGGGCGAACACCGGGGAGCTGTTTTTT. The V and J genes are TRBV9 and TRBJ2-2, with TRBD1 matching over 7 bases. Trimming at V came to 3 bases and at J to 0 bases, leaving 2 bases not matched to a gene. Germline CDR1 is SGDLS and CDR2 is YYNGEE. The CDR3 has 15 amino acids.

V usage is TRBV5-6 and J usage is TRBJ1-3; 8 nucleotides agree with TRBD1. Trimming took 0 bases from V and 1 from J; bases not matched to a gene: 6. The CDR3 has 17 amino acids. Germline assignment: CDR1 SGHDT and CDR2 YYEEEE. CDR3 in DNA: TGTGCCAGCAGCTTGGGGCAGGGGGCACAGTCTGGAAACACCATATATTTT. It encodes CASSLGQGAQSGNTIYF.

V gene TRBV27 combines with J gene TRBJ1-5; D remains unclear. Germline lookup yields CDR1 MNHEY and CDR2 SMNVEV (reference sequence). The length of the CDR3 is 13 residues. Deletions cut 5 bases from V and 11 bases from J, with 16 bases between. The CDR3: CASSPPNGRAQHF. CDR3 coding DNA: TGTGCCAGCAGTCCGCCAAATGGGAGGGCCCAGCATTTT.

This chain connects TRBV7-2 to TRBJ1-2; a possible D gene is TRBD1 (5 bases). The V gene's germline CDR1 is SGHTA and CDR2 FQGNSA. CDR3 length equals 15 residues. The ends were cut back, 1 base at V and 4 bases at J, with 13 bases in the middle. CDR3 residues: CASSLGGGAAYGYTF. The CDR3 DNA is TGTGCCAGCAGCTTAGGGGGTGGGGCAGCCTATGGCTACACCTTC.

This clone was seen once. The rearrangement uses TRBV7-8 and TRBJ1-3; tentatively, D is TRBD1 (5 bases). Germline CDR1 reads SGHVS; CDR2 reads FQNEAQ. V was shortened by 1 base and J by 8 bases, with 9 bases between the two germline ends. This CDR3 spans 13 amino acids. DNA for the CDR3: TGTGCCAGCAGCTTAGTAGGGGAGGACACCATATATTTT. Translated, it gives CASSLVGEDTIYF.

Turning to this clone: This sample includes further DNA sequences coding for the same CDR3. The chain is built from TRBV5-1 and TRBJ2-3, with 9 bases that match TRBD2. Trimming removed 2 bases from V and 0 bases from J; junction bases left unmatched: 4. CDR1 is SGHRS and CDR2 is YFSETQ in the germline V gene. This CDR3 is 16 amino acids long. The CDR3 loop is CASSLGAGGSTDTQYF. DNA of the CDR3: TGCGCCAGCAGCTTAGGAGCGGGGGGCAGCACAGATACGCAGTATTTT.

The chain carries TRBV9 and TRBJ2-7; TRBD2 is a possible D gene (7 bases). Looked up from germline, CDR1 is SGDLS and CDR2 is YYNGEE. The V and J ends lost 3 bases and 3 bases respectively, with 19 bases between them. The CDR3 spans 16 residues. The CDR3 sequence is CASSAEGGARIYEQYF. The DNA of the CDR3 is TGTGCCAGCAGCGCCGAGGGGGGGGCGAGGATCTACGAGCAGTACTTC.

V and J are TRBV5-8 and TRBJ1-1, with a tentative D call TRBD1 (5 bases). V lost 4 bases and J lost 2, with 18 bases in between. Per the germline V gene, CDR1 is SGHTS and CDR2 is YDEGEE. The CDR3 extends over 16 amino acids. The CDR3 DNA reads TGTGCCAGCAGCCCCCGGGGAGGGGCAGGAAACACTGAAGCTTTCTTT. This gives the protein CASSPRGGAGNTEAFF.

The genes are TRBV7-9 and TRBJ2-3; no firm D call. Between the trimmed V and J ends, which lost 1 base and 11 bases, there was a span of 16 bases. CDR1 and CDR2 from the germline V gene are SEHNR and FQNEAQ (reference sequence). CDR3 length equals 14 residues. As DNA, the CDR3 is TGTGCCAGCAGCTTAGATCGACCCCTGAGGAAGCAGTATTTT. Amino acid sequence: CASSLDRPLRKQYF.

J is TRBJ2-4 and V is TRBV5-1; 7 bases line up with TRBD2. Germline loops: CDR1 SGHRS, CDR2 YFSETQ. After removal of 2 bases from V and 8 bases from J, the junction contained 7 bases not matched to a gene. The CDR3 is 14 residues long. CDR3 amino acids: CASSFLREGDIQYF. The DNA for the CDR3 is TGCGCCAGCAGCTTTTTGAGGGAGGGAGACATTCAGTACTTC.

This clone showed up just once. The chain couples TRBV29-1 to TRBJ1-1, with D maybe TRBD1 (6 bases). From germline, CDR1 is SQVTM and CDR2 ANQGSEA. The CDR3 sequence is 13 residues long. V was pared by 5 bases and J by 4 bases, with 14 bases between. The CDR3 coding sequence is TGCAGCGTTAAAGGGGGGGAAGGCACTGAAGCTTTCTTT. Its translation is CSVKGGEGTEAFF.